The next 9 T cell receptor beta chains were all read from a single sample in a study of blood T cells in healthy people across ages. A J-beta primer mix and a sample-barcoded 5' primer were used in a second PCR of about 7 to 12 cycles. A single record per CDR3 protein comes from TCRdb applying MiXCR to the 5' RACE reads. The data contain approximately 680,000 distinct CDR3 sequences, roughly 32% of them singletons. Material: blood. Source of these receptors: a woman older than 75 in good health.

Remarks on this clonotype: The junction differs from germline at one of its ends, possibly a read error. The V gene is TRBV7-9, the J gene TRBJ2-3; 10 bases are shared with TRBD2. Per the germline V gene, CDR1 is SEHNR and CDR2 is FQNEAQ (reference sequence). The CDR3 has 19 residues. CDR3 sequence: CASSLASAGGPSGTDMQYF. The DNA for the CDR3 is TGTGCCAGCAGCCTAGCGTCAGCGGGGGGGCCCTCTGGCACAGATATGCAGTATTTT.

This clonotype was seen once. This rearrangement joins TRBV5-4 to TRBJ2-3; D is possibly TRBD1 (6 bases). CDR1 and CDR2 (germline): SGHNT, YYREEE (reference sequence). CDR3 size: 16 residues. Trimming cost V 4 bases and J 6 bases, with 21 bases left between them. This CDR3 reads CASSIGRETRGDTQYF. The CDR3, as DNA: TGTGCCAGCAGCATAGGCCGGGAAACAAGGGGGGATACGCAGTATTTT.

This clonotype was observed many times. V and J are TRBV20-1 and TRBJ2-3, with D perhaps matching TRBD2 (7 bases). The V end lost 6 bases, the J end lost 6 bases, and 22 bases lay between the germline ends. The germline gives CDR1 DFQATT, CDR2 SNEGSKA (reference sequence). The CDR3 has 15 amino acids. CDR3 bases: TGCAGTGCCCACCGGCGGGGGCCCGGTCCTGATACGCAGTATTTT. It translates to CSAHRRGPGPDTQYF.

This clonotype was detected a few times. This chain links TRBV4-2 with TRBJ1-2; the D is unclear. Germline assignment: CDR1 LGHNA and CDR2 YNFKEQ. Trimming took 8 bases from V and 4 from J, leaving 14 bases between them. The CDR3 is made up of 13 amino acids. CDR3 coding DNA: TGTGCCAGCTCGGCCGACTTTAGCTATGGCTACACCTTC. Residues: CASSADFSYGYTF.

CDR3 loop: CAGRDRGPGEQYF. In nucleotides, the CDR3 is TGTGCCGGCCGGGACAGGGGGCCCGGGGAGCAGTACTTC. The chain carries TRBV30 and TRBJ2-7; TRBD1 agrees at 12 bases. The ends lost 8 bases at V and 7 bases at J; junction bases unmatched: 9. CDR3 length: 13 residues. Germline V gene lookup returns CDR1 GTSNPN and CDR2 SVGIG (reference sequence).

Of note for this clonotype: One base away lies a much larger clone, so this may be a sequencing read error. The conserved final phenylalanine or tryptophan is absent from the CDR3, which likely points to a read error. The gene calls are TRBV5-1 and TRBJ2-3, with D unresolved. The CDR3 runs 15 residues. Germline V gives CDR1 SGHRS, CDR2 YFSETQ. Trimming left V 0 bases short and J 2 bases short, with 10 bases between. CDR3 loop: CASSLESSFTDTQYV. The DNA of the CDR3 is TGCGCCAGCAGCTTGGAATCCTCGTTCACAGATACGCAGTATGTT.

The chain carries TRBV7-3 and TRBJ2-3; D remains ambiguous. The CDR3 runs to 13 residues. V was cut by 5 bases and J by 3 bases, with 9 bases left in between. Germline CDR1 is SGHTA and CDR2 is FQGTGA. CDR3 loop: CASSTSGTDTQYF. The DNA of the CDR3 is TGTGCCAGCAGCACCTCAGGAACAGATACGCAGTATTTT.

The V gene is TRBV7-2, the J gene TRBJ1-1, with unresolved D. The CDR3 extends over 13 amino acids. Trimming removed 5 bases at V and 3 bases at J, with 10 bases between. In germline, CDR1 is SGHTA, CDR2 FQGNSA. CDR3 in DNA: TGTGCCAGCAGCCCGACCGTCTACACTGAAGCTTTCTTT. Translated, it gives CASSPTVYTEAFF.

This clonotype was counted only a few times. A clone one base away is much larger, so this may be a read error. This rearrangement joins TRBV20-1 to TRBJ2-3, with 8 bases fitting TRBD1. CDR1 and CDR2 (germline): DFQATT, SNEGSKA (reference sequence). Trimming cost V 7 bases and J 2 bases; bases outside gene matches: 14. This CDR3 region has 16 residues. The chain's CDR3 is CSDRTPGTGYTDTQYF. CDR3 coding DNA: TGCAGTGATAGGACTCCCGGGACAGGATACACAGATACGCAGTATTTT.